Listed here is a single T cell receptor (beta chain). Its target is not known. Compared with germline, one end of the junction differs, possibly owing to a read error. The entry originates in a study of blood T cells in healthy people across ages. The study's findings and limits: Percentage of naive T cells showed a strong correlation with TCR beta diversity.

Isolation of PBMCs gave at least 7 million cells per sample. Combining a sample-barcoded 5' primer with a J-beta primer mix, a second PCR ran for roughly 6 to 12 cycles. TCRdb ran MiXCR on the 5' RACE reads and lists one entry per CDR3 protein. The sample yields around 1,000,000 distinct CDR3 sequences, under 30% seen once. The sample was also reused in another study, on T cells of mothers and their children. That work states: Each mother gave over 9.5 million TCR beta CDR3 reads; each child, several million.

The TCR sequence derives from a girl aged 2 to 10 in good health. The sequenced material came from blood.

The CDR3 sequence is CASSQVRDGANYGCTF. CDR3 bases: TGTGCCAGCAGCCAAGTCAGGGACGGAGCTAACTATGGCTGCACCTTC. The chain couples TRBV4-2 to TRBJ1-2, with D possibly being TRBD1 (5 bases). From germline, CDR1 is LGHNA and CDR2 YNFKEQ. This CDR3 has 16 amino acids.